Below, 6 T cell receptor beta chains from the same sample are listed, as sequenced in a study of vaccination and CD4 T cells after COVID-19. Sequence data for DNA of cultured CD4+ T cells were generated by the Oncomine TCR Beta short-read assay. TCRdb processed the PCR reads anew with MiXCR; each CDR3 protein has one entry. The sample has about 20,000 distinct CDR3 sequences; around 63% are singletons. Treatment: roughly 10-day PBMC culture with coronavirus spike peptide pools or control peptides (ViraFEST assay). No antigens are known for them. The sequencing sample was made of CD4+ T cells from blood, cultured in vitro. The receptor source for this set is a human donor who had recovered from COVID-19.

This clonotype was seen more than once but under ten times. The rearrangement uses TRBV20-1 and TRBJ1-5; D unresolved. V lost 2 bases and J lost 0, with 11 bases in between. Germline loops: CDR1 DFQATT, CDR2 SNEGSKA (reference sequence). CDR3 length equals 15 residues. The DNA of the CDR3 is TGCAGTGCTAGAACTCAGAGTAATAGCAATCAGCCCCAGCATTTT. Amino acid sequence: CSARTQSNSNQPQHF.

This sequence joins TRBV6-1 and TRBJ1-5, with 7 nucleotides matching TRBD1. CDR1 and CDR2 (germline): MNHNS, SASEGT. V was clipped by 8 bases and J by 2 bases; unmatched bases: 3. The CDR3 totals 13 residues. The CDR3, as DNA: TGTGCCAGCGGAGGGACAGGCAATCAGCCCCAGCATTTT. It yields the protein CASGGTGNQPQHF.

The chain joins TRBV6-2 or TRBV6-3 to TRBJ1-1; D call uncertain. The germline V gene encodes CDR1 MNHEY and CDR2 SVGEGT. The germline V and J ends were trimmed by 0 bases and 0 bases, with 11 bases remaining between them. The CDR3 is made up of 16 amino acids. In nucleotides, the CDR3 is TGTGCCAGCAGTTACTCGGCCAGATCAATGAACACTGAAGCTTTCTTT. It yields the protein CASSYSARSMNTEAFF.

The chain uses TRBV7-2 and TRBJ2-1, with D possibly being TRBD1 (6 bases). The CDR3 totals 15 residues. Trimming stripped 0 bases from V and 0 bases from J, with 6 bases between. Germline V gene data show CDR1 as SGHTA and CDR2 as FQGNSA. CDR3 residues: CASSLATGSYNEQFF. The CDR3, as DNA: TGTGCCAGCAGCTTAGCGACAGGCTCCTACAATGAGCAGTTCTTC.

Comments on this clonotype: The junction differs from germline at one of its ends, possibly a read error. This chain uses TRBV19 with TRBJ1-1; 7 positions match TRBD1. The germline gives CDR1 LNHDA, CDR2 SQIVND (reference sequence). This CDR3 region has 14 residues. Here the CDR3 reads CASGPTGFDTETFF. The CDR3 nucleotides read TGTGCCAGTGGACCGACAGGGTTCGACACTGAAACTTTCTTT.

The CDR3 DNA reads TGTGCCAGCAGCTTGGGCGGGAGGGCCGGTGAGACCCAGTACTTC. Translation gives CASSLGGRAGETQYF. The chain links TRBV7-2 to TRBJ2-5, with 9 bases that match TRBD2. Germline V gene data show CDR1 as SGHTA and CDR2 as FQGNSA. After removal of 3 bases from V and 5 bases from J, the junction contained 7 bases not matched to a gene. The CDR3 runs to 15 residues.